This TCR beta chain was observed in a study of T cell responses to AZD1222 COVID-19 vaccine. To note about this clone: The antigen is undetermined.

The germline gives CDR1 LGHNA, CDR2 YSLEER. Trimming shortened V by 0 bases and J by 1 base, and 6 bases separated the two germline ends. This CDR3 is 14 amino acids long. Study-wide points: Nearly half of spike-specific TCRs reportedly target variant regions that are unmutated in the B.1.351 and B.1.1.7 variants.

Produced via immunoSEQ multiplex PCR; TCRdb's table is partial and in-frame only. The top ten clones hold 9% to 14% of a sample with around 70,000 clones, about four fifths of them seen once. This receptor was identified in an adult in good health. The sequenced sample was peripheral blood, obtained on day 0 of AZD1222 vaccination. This chain links TRBV4-3 with TRBJ1-1; D uncertain. The CDR3 sequence: CASSQEYKNTEAFF. CDR3 sequence (DNA): TGCGCCAGCAGCCAAGAGTACAAGAACACTGAAGCTTTCTTT.